A selection of T cell receptor beta chains follows, all from one sample in a study of cytomegalovirus exposure and HLA in healthy donors. TCRdb's copy holds only in-frame clones and misses some; the assay was immunoSEQ multiplex PCR. The table records approximately 170,000 clones, around three quarters of them present only once. Sequences were obtained from PBMCs. The receptors stem from a woman aged 50 to 60 in good health and CMV-seronegative. CDR3s include the opening cysteine and the closing phenylalanine or tryptophan. D genes are given only for firm matches. The size field is filled for only some rows; it gives once, few, many or a size class.

J	size	D	V	DNA	CDR3
TRBJ2-7	-	TRBD1	TRBV2	TGTGCCAGCAACCGGGACAGGGGTCCCTACGAGCAGTACTTC	CASNRDRGPYEQYF
TRBJ2-7	-	TRBD2	TRBV19	TGTGCCAGTAGTAAGGGAGGGATCTCCTACGAGCAGTACTTC	CASSKGGISYEQYF
TRBJ1-2	once	-	TRBV5-1	TGCGCCAGCAGCTTGGCCTCCTCCTCCTATGGCTACACCTTC	CASSLASSSYGYTF
TRBJ2-3	-	TRBD2	TRBV5-1	TGCGCCAGCAGCAAGACTAGCGGGAGGAGAGTAGATACGCAGTATTTT	CASSKTSGRRVDTQYF
TRBJ2-3	-	TRBD2	TRBV4-3	TGCGCCAGCAGCCAAGTTCCCCTCATAGCGGGAGGGCCAGATACGCAGTATTTT	CASSQVPLIAGGPDTQYF
TRBJ2-7	few	-	TRBV7-9	TGTTCCAGCTCCTCCAGTTCCTACGAGCAGTACTTC	CSSSSSSYEQYF
TRBJ2-6	-	-	TRBV19	TGTGCCAGTGGGCAGAACGGGGGGCAAGGGGCCAACGTCCTGACTTTC	CASGQNGGQGANVLTF
TRBJ2-3	-	-	TRBV19	TGTGCCAGTAGTATCGGAGGGGATGGGTTATCCGGGCAGTATTTT	CASSIGGDGLSGQYF
TRBJ1-2	-	-	TRBV1	TGCACCAGCGGGCAAGGGAGACTGGATGGCTACACCTTC	CTSGQGRLDGYTF
TRBJ1-6	-	TRBD1	TRBV7-9	TGTGCCAGCAGACCAGGGGGAGAGGTCGGGTCACCCCTCCACTTT	CASRPGGEVGSPLHF
TRBJ2-7	-	-	TRBV21-1	TGTGCCAGCAGCAAATTCAGTTTACACAGAAACTACGAGCAGTACTTC	CASSKFSLHRNYEQYF
TRBJ2-4	-	-	TRBV4-3	TGCGCCAGCAGCCACCGATGGCGGGAGTTGAGGGGGTCCGCCAAAAACATTCAGTACTTC	CASSHRWRELRGSAKNIQYF
TRBJ1-3	-	-	TRBV19	TGTGCCAGTAGGTCATCAGGGCACACCATATATTTT	CASRSSGHTIYF
TRBJ2-6	-	-	TRBV29-1	TGCAGCGTTGACAGCGCTGGGGCCAACGTCCTGACTTTC	CSVDSAGANVLTF
TRBJ2-3	-	TRBD1	TRBV18	TGTGCCAGCTCACCGCAGGGGGCTAAAGATACGCAGTATTTT	CASSPQGAKDTQYF
TRBJ2-2	-	TRBD2	TRBV11-3	TGTGCCAGCAGCTCGACTAGCGGATACACCGGGGAGCTGTTTTTT	CASSSTSGYTGELFF
TRBJ2-7	-	TRBD1	TRBV2	TGTGCCAGCAGCCGACAGGGGGTAAACTACGAGCAGTACTTC	CASSRQGVNYEQYF
TRBJ2-2	few	-	TRBV5-1	TGCGCCAGCAGGACTAACAGCGCCGGGGAGCTGTTTTTT	CASRTNSAGELFF
TRBJ1-1	once	-	TRBV7-9	TGTGCCAGCAGCTCGGGGGGGCGGGGGAACACTGAAGCTTTCTTT	CASSSGGRGNTEAFF
TRBJ1-2	-	TRBD1	TRBV4-1	TGCGCCAGCAGCCAACCGGGACAGGGGGGAAACCTTAGGTATGGCTACACCTTC	CASSQPGQGGNLRYGYTF
TRBJ2-1	-	TRBD2	TRBV29-1	TGCAGCGTTGTGCTAGCGGGAGGGCCTCATAATGAGCAGTTCTTC	CSVVLAGGPHNEQFF
TRBJ2-7	-	TRBD2	TRBV2	TGTGCCAGCAGTGAAGCCGGGACTAGCGGGAGGTACGAGCAGTACTTC	CASSEAGTSGRYEQYF